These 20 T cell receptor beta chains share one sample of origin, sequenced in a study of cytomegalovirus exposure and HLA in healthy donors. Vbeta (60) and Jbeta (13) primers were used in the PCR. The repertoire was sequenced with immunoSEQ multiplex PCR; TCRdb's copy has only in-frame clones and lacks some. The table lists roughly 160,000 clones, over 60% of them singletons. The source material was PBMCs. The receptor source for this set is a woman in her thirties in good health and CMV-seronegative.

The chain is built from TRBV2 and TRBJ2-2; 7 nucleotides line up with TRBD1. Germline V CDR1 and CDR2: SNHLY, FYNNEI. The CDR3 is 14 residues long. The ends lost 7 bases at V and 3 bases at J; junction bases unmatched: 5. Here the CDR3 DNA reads TGTGCCAGCAAGTTTCAGGGGGACACCGGGGAGCTGTTTTTT. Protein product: CASKFQGDTGELFF.

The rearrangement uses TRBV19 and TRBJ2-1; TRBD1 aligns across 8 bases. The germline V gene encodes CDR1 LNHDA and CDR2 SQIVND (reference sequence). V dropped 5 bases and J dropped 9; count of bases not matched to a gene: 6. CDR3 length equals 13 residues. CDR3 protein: CASSPDRDAEQFF. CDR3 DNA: TGTGCCAGTAGTCCGGACAGGGATGCTGAGCAGTTCTTC.

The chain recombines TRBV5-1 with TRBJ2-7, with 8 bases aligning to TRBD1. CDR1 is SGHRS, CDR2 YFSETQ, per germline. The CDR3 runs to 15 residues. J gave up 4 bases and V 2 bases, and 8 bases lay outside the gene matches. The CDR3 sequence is CASSFTRQGLYEQYF. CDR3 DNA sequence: TGCGCCAGCAGCTTCACGAGACAGGGGCTTTACGAGCAGTACTTC.

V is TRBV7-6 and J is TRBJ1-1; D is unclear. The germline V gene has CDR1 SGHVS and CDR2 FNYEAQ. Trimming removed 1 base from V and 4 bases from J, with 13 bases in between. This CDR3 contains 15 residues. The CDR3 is CASSLVGVEGTEAFF. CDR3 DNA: TGTGCCAGCAGCTTAGTTGGAGTGGAGGGCACTGAAGCTTTCTTT.

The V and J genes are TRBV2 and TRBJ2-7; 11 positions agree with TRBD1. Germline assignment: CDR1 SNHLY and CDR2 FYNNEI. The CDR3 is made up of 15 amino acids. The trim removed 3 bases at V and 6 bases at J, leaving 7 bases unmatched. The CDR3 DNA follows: TGTGCCAGCAGTGAGGGGGACAGGGGGGCGGGCGAGCAGTACTTC. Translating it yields CASSEGDRGAGEQYF.

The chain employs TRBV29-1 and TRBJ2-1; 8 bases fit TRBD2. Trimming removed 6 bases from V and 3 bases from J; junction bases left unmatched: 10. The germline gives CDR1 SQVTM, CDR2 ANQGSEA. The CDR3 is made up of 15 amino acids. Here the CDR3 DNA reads TGCAGCGTCGCCCGGGGTAGCGGGAACTACAATGAGCAGTTCTTC. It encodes CSVARGSGNYNEQFF.

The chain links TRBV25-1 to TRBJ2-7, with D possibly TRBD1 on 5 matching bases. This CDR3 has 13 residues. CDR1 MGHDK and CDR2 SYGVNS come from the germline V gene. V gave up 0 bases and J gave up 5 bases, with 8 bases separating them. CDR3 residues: CASSEYGRDEQYF. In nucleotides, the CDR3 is TGTGCCAGCAGTGAATACGGCAGGGACGAGCAGTACTTC.

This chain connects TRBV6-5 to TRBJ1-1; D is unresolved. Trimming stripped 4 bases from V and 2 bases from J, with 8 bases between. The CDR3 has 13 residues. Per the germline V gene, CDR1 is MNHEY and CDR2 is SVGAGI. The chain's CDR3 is CASSLGRNTEAFF. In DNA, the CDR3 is TGTGCCAGCAGTTTGGGCCGTAACACTGAAGCTTTCTTT.

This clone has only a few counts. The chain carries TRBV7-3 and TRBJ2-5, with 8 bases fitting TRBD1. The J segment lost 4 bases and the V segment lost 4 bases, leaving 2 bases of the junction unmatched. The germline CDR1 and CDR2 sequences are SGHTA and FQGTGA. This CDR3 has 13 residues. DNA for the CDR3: TGTGCCAGCAGCTCAGGGGGCACAGAGACCCAGTACTTC. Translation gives CASSSGGTETQYF. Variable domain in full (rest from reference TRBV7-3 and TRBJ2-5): GAGVSQTPSNKVTEKGKYVELRCDPISGHTALYWYRQSLGQGPEFLIYFQGTGAADDSGLPNDRFFAVRPEGSVSTLKIQRTERGDSAVYLCASSSGGTETQYFGPGTRLLVL.

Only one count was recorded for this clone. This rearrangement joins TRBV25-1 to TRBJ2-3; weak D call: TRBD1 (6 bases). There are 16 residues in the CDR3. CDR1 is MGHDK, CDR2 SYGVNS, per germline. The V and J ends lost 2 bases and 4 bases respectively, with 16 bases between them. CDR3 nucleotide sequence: TGTGCCAGCAGTGAACGGACAGTGCAGGTGGCAGATACGCAGTATTTT. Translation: CASSERTVQVADTQYF.

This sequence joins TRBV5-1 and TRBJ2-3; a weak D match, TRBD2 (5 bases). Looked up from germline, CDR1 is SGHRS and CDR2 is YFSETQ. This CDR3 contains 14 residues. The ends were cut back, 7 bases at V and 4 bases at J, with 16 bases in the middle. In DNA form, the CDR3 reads TGCGCCAGCTCCCAGACTAACCGAGCAGATACGCAGTATTTT. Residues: CASSQTNRADTQYF.

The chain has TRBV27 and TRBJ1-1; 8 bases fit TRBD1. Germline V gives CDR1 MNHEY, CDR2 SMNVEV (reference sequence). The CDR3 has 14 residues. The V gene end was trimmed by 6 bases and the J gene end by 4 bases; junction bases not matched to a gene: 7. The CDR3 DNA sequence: TGTGCCAGCAGGCGAGCAGGGGGCTTCACTGAAGCTTTCTTT. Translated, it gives CASRRAGGFTEAFF.

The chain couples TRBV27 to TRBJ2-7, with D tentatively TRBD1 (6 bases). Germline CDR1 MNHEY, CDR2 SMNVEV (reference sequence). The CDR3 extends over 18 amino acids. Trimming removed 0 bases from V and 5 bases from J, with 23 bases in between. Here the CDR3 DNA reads TGTGCCAGCAGTTTATCTCCAGGGGCGGGTCTTAGCCTAGACGAGCAGTACTTC. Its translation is CASSLSPGAGLSLDEQYF.

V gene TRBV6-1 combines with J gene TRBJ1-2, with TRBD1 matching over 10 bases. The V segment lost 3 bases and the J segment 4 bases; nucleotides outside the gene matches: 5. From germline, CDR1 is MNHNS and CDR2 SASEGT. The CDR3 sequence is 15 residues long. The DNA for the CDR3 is TGTGCCAGCAGTGAGTTGGGGGACAGGGGCTATGGCTACACCTTC. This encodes CASSELGDRGYGYTF.

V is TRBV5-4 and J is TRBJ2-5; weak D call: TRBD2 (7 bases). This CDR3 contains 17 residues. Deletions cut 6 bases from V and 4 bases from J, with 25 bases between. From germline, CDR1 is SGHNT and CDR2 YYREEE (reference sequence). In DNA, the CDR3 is TGTGCCAGCAACAAGGGTGGGAGGGGGGACCCCTCAGAGACCCAGTACTTC. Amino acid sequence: CASNKGGRGDPSETQYF.

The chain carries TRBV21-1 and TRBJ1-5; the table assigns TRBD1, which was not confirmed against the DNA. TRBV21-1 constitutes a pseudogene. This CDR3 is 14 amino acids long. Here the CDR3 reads CASSIPTGREPQHF. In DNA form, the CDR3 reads TGTGCCAGCAGCATACCTACAGGACGGGAGCCCCAGCATTTT.

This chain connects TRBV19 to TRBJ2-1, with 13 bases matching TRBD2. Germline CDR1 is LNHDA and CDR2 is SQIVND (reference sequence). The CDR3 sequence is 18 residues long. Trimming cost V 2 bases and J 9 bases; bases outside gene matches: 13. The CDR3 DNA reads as TGTGCCAGTAGTATAAACCCGAGGACTAGCGGGGGACGCAGTGAGCAGTTCTTC. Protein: CASSINPRTSGGRSEQFF.

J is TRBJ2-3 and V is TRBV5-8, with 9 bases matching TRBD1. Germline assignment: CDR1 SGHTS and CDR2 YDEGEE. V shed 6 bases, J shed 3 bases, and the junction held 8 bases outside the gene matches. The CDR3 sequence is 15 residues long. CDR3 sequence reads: CASNPWTGATDTQYF. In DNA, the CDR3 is TGTGCCAGCAACCCGTGGACAGGGGCAACAGATACGCAGTATTTT.

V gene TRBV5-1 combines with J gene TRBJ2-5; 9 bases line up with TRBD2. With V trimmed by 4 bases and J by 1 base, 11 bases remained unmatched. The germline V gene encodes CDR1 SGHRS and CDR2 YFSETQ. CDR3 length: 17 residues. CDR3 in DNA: TGCGCCAGCAGCCGGTTCCCCCAGCGGGGGGTCCAAGAGACCCAGTACTTC. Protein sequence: CASSRFPQRGVQETQYF.

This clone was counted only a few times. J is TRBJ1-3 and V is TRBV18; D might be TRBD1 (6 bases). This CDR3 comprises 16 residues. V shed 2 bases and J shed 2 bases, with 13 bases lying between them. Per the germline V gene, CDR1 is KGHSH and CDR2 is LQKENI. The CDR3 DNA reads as TGTGCCAGCTCACCATCGACTACAGGGACTGGAAACACCATATATTTT. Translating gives CASSPSTTGTGNTIYF.